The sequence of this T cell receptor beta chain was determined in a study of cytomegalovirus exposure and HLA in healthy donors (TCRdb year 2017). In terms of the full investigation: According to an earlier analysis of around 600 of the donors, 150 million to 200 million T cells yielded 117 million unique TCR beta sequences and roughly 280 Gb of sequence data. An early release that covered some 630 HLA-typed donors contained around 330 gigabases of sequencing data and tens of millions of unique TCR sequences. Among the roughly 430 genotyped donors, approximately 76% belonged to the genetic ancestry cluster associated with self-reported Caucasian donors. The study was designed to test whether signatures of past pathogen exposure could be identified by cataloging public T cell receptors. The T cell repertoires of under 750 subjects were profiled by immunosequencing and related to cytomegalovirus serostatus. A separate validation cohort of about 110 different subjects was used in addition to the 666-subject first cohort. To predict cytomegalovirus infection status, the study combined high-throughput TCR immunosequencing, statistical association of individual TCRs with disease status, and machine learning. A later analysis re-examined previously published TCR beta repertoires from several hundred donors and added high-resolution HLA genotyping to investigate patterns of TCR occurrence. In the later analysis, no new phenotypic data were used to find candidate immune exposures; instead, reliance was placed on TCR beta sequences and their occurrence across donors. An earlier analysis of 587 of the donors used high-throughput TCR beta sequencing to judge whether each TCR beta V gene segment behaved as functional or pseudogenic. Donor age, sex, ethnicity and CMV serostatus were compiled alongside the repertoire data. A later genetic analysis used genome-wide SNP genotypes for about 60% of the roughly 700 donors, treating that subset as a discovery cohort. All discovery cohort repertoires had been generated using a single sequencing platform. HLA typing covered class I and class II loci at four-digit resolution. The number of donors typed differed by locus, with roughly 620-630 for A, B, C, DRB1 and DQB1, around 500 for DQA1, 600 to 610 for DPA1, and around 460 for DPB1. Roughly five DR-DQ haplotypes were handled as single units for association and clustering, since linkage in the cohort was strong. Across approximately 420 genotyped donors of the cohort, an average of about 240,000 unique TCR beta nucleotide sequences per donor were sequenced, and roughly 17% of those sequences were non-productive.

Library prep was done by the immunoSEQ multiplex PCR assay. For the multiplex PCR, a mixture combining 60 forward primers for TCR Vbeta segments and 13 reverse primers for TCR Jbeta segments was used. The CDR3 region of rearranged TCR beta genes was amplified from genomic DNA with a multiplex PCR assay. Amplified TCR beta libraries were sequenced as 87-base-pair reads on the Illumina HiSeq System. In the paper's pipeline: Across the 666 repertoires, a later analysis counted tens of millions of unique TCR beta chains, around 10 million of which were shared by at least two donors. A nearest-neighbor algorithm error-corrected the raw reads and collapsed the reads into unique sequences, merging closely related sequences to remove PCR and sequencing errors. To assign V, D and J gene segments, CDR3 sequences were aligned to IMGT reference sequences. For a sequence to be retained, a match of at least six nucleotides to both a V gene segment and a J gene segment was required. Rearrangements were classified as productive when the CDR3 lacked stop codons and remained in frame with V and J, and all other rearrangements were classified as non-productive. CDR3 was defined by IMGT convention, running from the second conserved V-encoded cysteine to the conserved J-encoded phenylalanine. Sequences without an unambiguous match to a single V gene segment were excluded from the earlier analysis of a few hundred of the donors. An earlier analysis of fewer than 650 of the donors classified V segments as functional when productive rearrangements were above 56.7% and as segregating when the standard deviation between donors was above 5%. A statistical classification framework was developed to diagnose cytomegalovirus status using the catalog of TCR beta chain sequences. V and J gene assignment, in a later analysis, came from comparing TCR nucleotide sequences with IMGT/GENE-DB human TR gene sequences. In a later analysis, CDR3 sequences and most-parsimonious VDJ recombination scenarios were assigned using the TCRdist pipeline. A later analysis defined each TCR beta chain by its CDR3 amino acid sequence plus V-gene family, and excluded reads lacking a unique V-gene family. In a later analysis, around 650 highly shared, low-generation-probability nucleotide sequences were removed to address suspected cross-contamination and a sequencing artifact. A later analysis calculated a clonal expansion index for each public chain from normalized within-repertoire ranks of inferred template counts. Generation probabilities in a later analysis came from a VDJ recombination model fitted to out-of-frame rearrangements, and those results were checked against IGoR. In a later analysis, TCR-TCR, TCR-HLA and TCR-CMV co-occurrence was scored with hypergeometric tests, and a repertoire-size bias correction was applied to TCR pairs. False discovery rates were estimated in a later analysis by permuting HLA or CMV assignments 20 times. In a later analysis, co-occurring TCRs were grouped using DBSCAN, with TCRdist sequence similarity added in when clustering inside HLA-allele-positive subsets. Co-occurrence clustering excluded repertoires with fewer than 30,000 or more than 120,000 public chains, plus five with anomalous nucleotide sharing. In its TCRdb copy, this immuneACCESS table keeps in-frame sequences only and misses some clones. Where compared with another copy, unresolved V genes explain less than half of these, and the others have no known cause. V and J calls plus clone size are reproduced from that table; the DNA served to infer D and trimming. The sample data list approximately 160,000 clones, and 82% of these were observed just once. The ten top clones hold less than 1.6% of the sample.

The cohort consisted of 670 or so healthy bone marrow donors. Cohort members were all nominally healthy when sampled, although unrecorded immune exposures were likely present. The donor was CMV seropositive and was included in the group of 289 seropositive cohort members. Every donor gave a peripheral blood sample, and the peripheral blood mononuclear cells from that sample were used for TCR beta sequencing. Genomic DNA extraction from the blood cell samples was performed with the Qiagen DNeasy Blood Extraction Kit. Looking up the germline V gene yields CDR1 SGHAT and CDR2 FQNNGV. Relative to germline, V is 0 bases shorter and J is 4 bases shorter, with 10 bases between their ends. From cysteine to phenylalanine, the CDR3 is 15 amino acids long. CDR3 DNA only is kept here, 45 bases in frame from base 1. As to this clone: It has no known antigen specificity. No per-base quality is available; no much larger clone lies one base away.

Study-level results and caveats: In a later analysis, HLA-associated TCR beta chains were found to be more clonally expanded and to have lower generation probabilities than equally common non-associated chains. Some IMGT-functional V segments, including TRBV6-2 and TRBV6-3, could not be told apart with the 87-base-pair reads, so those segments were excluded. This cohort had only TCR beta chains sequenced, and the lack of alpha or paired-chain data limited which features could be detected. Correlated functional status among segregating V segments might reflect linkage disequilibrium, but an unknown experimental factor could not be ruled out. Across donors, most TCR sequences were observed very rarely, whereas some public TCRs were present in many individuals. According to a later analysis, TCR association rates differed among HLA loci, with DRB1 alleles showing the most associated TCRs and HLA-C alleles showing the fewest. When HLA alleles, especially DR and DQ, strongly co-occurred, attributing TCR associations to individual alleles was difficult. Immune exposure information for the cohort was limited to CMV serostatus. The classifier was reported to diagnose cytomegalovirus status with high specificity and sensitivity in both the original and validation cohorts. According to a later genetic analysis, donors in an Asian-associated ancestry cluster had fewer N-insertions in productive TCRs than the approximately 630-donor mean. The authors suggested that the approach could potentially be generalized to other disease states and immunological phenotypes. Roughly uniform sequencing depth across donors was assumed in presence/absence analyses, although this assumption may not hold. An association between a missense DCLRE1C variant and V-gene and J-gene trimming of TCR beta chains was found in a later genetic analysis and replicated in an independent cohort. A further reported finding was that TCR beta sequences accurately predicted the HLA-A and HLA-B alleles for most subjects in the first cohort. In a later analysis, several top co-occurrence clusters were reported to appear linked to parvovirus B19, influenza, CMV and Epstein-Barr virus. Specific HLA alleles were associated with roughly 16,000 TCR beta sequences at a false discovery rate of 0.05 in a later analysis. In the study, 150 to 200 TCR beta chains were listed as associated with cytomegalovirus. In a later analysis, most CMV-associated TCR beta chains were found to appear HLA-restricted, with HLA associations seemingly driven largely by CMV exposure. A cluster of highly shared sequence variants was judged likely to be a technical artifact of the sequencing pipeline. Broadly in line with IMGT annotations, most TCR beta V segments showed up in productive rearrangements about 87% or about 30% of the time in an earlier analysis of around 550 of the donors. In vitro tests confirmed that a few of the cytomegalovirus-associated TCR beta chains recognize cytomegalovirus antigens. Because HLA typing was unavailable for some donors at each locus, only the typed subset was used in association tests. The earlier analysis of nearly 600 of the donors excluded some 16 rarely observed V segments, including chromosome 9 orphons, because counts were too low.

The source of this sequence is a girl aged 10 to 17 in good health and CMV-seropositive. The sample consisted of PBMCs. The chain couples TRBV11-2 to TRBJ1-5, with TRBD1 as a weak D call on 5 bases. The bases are TGTGCCAGCAGCTTAGATACGGGGGTAAATCAGCCCCAGCATTTT. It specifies CASSLDTGVNQPQHF.